A selection of T cell receptor beta chains follows, all from one sample in a study of T cells in Graves' hyperthyroidism and ophthalmopathy. TCRdb re-called the multiplex PCR reads with MiXCR, one entry per CDR3 protein. The sample lists a few hundred thousand distinct CDR3 sequences; more than 15% were seen once. Input material: blood. The receptor source for this set is a woman between 25 and 40 years old with Graves' hyperthyroidism. Both conserved end residues are part of each CDR3. Each record gives: D gene, clone size, V gene, J gene, CDR3 DNA, CDR3 protein. D genes are given only for firm matches. Only part of the rows carry a size: once, few, many, or a class if the clone is expanded.

>TRBD2|many|TRBV11-3|TRBJ2-1
TGTGCCAGCAGCTTTTCGGCCGGGCGGGAGGTTTTGCAGTTCTTC
CASSFSAGREVLQFF
>-|once|TRBV12-3/TRBV12-4|TRBJ2-7
TGTGCCAGCAGTACCAAGAGCTCCTACGAGCAGTACTTC
CASSTKSSYEQYF
>TRBD2|-|TRBV29-1|TRBJ2-7
TGCAGCGTTGAGACTAGCGGGAAGACCCGGGGCGAGCAGTACTTC
CSVETSGKTRGEQYF
>-|many|TRBV28|TRBJ1-1
TGTGCCAGCGGGGGCCAAAGGAACACTGAAGCTTTCTTT
CASGGQRNTEAFF
>TRBD2|-|TRBV27|TRBJ2-5
TGTGCCAGCAGCGCAGGGACTAGTCTCCGGCAAGAGACCCAGTACTTC
CASSAGTSLRQETQYF
>-|few|TRBV7-2|TRBJ1-4
TGTGCCAGCAGCTTAGCGGGGGATAAGGATGAAAAACTGTTTTTT
CASSLAGDKDEKLFF
>TRBD1|few|TRBV27|TRBJ2-7
TGTGCCAGCAGCGGACCGGGACAGGGCCTTGGTGAGCAGTACTTC
CASSGPGQGLGEQYF
>-|few|TRBV19|TRBJ1-5
TGTGCCAGTAGTACCGCCGGGGTGGACGGTCAGCCCCAGCATTTT
CASSTAGVDGQPQHF
>-|-|TRBV7-2|TRBJ2-3
TGTGCCAGCAGCCCTGACTTTTACACAGATACGCAGTATTTT
CASSPDFYTDTQYF
>-|many|TRBV7-2|TRBJ2-7
TGTGCCAGCAGCTCAAATTCCCTTAGCTCCTACGAGCAGTACTTC
CASSSNSLSSYEQYF
>-|many|TRBV4-1|TRBJ2-1
TGCGCCAGCCGCCAAATACTAGTAAGCAATGAGCAGTTCTTC
CASRQILVSNEQFF
>-|many|TRBV10-3|TRBJ2-3
TGTGCCATCAGTGAGAAGGGCGGCACCAGCACAGATACGCAGTATTTT
CAISEKGGTSTDTQYF
>-|many|TRBV30|TRBJ1-2
TGTGCCTGGAAGATTTTAGGTGAGCCGTATGGCTACACCTTC
CAWKILGEPYGYTF
>TRBD2|-|TRBV6-2/TRBV6-3|TRBJ2-7
TGTGCCTCCCTCATGGGAGGGTCCGGCGAGCAGTACTTC
CASLMGGSGEQYF
>-|-|TRBV20-1|TRBJ2-4
TGCAGTGCTAGGCAGGCAGCCAAAAACATTCAGTACTTC
CSARQAAKNIQYF
>-|many|TRBV5-1|TRBJ2-2
TGCGCCAGCAGCCCGGCGGCGGGGCCTGGGGAGCTGTTTTTT
CASSPAAGPGELFF
>-|many|TRBV6-1|TRBJ1-2
TGTGCCAGCAGTTACCCCGGAAGGGACAATGGCTACACCTTC
CASSYPGRDNGYTF
>TRBD1|many|TRBV5-1|TRBJ2-1
TGCGCCAGCAGCCCGCGCCGGGACAGGGGGCGTGAAGACCCAGCGGGAGGAGGTCACAATGAGCAGTTCTTC
CASSPRRDRGREDPAGGGHNEQFF
>TRBD2|many|TRBV12-3/TRBV12-4|TRBJ2-1
TGTGCCAGCAGCCCCTCACTAGCGCTCTACAATGAGCAGTTCTTC
CASSPSLALYNEQFF
>TRBD2|-|TRBV10-3|TRBJ2-3
TGTGCCATCAGCCCTCTAGCGGGAGGTACCTCTAGCACAGATACGCAGTATTTT
CAISPLAGGTSSTDTQYF
>-|many|TRBV6-1|TRBJ1-5
TGTGCCAGTCACCACAGACAGGGCAATCAGCCCCAGCATTTT
CASHHRQGNQPQHF
>-|many|TRBV28|TRBJ2-3
TGTGCCAGCAGTTTAGCTGGAGAGGGCACAGATACGCAGTATTTT
CASSLAGEGTDTQYF
>-|many|TRBV12-3/TRBV12-4|TRBJ2-7
TGTGCCAGCAGTTTTAGGAGGCCGGGATTCTACGAGCAGTACTTC
CASSFRRPGFYEQYF
>-|many|TRBV15|TRBJ2-3
TGTGCCACCAGCAGAGATCGTGGGAGCACAGATACGCAGTATTTT
CATSRDRGSTDTQYF
>TRBD1|many|TRBV7-2|TRBJ2-7
TGTGCCAGCAGCCCGACAGGGGGCAACTACGAGCAGTACTTC
CASSPTGGNYEQYF
>-|-|TRBV10-3|TRBJ2-7
TGTGCCATCAGTGAGACGACAGCCCCTTACGAGCAGTACTTC
CAISETTAPYEQYF
>-|many|TRBV6-1|TRBJ1-5
TGTGCCAGCAGTGAACTTTTCGCTACTCGGCCCCAGCATTTT
CASSELFATRPQHF
>-|few|TRBV19|TRBJ1-2
TGTGCCAGTAGTATCCGGGGGTATGGCTACACCTTC
CASSIRGYGYTF
>TRBD1|-|TRBV2|TRBJ2-1
TGTGCCAGCTCAATAGGGACCGGGACAGGGAGGGACAATGAGCAGTTCTTC
CASSIGTGTGRDNEQFF
>-|-|TRBV14|TRBJ2-5
TGTGCCAGCAGCCTAGACTATCCCGCTGCAAACCAAGAGACCCAGTACTTC
CASSLDYPAANQETQYF
>TRBD2|few|TRBV5-1|TRBJ2-2
TGCGCCAGCAGCTTGGTGGCGGGAGGGCCGAACACCGGGGAGCTGTTTTTT
CASSLVAGGPNTGELFF
>-|many|TRBV7-9|TRBJ1-2
TGTGCCAGCAGCAAAGAGGGAGAGCCTAACTATGGCTACACCTTC
CASSKEGEPNYGYTF
>-|many|TRBV3-1|TRBJ1-1
TGTGCCAGCAGCCAAATGGAAACGGGCGCTGAAGCTTTCTTT
CASSQMETGAEAFF
>-|many|TRBV30|TRBJ1-6
TGTGCCTGGAGTGTATCGCGGCCAACCCTCCACTTT
CAWSVSRPTLHF
>TRBD2|many|TRBV7-9|TRBJ2-1
TGTGCCTGTTCCGGGACTAGCGGGAGAAGGGAGCAGTTCTTC
CACSGTSGRREQFF
>TRBD1|many|TRBV28|TRBJ2-7
TGTGCCAGCAAAGGACTCAGGGGGCTCGGCGAGCAGTACTTC
CASKGLRGLGEQYF
>-|-|TRBV10-2|TRBJ2-2
TGCGCCAGCAGTGAAATCGGCCAAGGGGAGCTGTTTTTT
CASSEIGQGELFF